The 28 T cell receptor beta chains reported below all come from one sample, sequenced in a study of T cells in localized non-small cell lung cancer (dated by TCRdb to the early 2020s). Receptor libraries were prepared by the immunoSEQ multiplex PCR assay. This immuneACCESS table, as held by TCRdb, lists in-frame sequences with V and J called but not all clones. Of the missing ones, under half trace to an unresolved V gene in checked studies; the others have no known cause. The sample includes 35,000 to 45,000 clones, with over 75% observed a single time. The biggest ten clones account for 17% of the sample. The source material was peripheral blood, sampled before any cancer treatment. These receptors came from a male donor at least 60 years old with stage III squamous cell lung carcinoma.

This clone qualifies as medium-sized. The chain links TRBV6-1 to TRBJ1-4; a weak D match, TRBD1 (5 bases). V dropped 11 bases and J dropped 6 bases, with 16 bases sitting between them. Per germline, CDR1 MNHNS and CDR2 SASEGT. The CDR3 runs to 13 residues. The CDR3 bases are TGTGCCTCTCAGAGAGGGGCGGATGAAAAACTGTTTTTT. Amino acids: CASQRGADEKLFF.

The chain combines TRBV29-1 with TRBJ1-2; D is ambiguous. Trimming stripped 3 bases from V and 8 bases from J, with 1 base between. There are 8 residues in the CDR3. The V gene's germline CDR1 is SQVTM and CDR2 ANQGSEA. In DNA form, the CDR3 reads TGCAGCGTTGACGGCTACACCTTC. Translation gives CSVDGYTF.

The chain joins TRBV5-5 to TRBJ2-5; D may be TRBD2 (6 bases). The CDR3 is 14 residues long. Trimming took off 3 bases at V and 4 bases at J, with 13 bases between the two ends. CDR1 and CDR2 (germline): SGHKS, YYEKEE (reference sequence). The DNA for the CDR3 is TGTGCCAGCAGCTCCTTTGAGGGAGGAGAGACCCAGTACTTC. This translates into CASSSFEGGETQYF.

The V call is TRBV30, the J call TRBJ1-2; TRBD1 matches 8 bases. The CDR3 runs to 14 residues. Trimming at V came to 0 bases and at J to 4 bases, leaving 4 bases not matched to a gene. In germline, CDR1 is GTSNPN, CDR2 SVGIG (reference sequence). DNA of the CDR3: TGTGCCTGGAGTGTAAACAGGGGGTCCTATGGCTACACCTTC. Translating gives CAWSVNRGSYGYTF.

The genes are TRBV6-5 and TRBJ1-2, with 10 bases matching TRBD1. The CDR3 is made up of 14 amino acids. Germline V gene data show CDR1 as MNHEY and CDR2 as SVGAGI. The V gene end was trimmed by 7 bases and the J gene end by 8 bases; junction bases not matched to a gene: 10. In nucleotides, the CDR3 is TGTGCCAGCACCTCCCCGGGACAGGGGAGGGGCTACACCTTC. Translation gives CASTSPGQGRGYTF.

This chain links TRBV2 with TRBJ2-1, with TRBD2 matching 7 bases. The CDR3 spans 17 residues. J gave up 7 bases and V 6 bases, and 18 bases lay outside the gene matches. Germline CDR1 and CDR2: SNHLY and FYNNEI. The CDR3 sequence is CASREYLAGESRNEQFF. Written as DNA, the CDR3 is TGTGCCAGCAGGGAGTACTTAGCGGGCGAAAGTAGAAATGAGCAGTTCTTC.

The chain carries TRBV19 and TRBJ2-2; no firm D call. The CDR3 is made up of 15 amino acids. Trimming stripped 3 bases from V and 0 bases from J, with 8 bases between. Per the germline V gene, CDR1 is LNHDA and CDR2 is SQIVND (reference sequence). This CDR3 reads CASSMASANTGELFF. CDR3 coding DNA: TGTGCCAGTAGTATGGCCTCTGCGAACACCGGGGAGCTGTTTTTT.

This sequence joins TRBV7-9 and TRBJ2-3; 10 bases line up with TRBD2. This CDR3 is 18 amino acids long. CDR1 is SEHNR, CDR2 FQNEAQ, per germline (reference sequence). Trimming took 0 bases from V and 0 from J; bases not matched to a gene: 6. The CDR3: CASSLASGRLISTDTQYF. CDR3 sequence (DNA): TGTGCCAGCAGCTTAGCTAGCGGGAGGTTGATTAGCACAGATACGCAGTATTTT.

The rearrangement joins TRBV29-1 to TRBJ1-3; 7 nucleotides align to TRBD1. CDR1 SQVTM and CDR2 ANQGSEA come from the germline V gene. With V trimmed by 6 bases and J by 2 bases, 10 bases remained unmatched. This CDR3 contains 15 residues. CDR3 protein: CSVGTGEPTGNTIYF. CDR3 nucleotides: TGCAGCGTAGGAACAGGGGAGCCTACTGGAAACACCATATATTTT.

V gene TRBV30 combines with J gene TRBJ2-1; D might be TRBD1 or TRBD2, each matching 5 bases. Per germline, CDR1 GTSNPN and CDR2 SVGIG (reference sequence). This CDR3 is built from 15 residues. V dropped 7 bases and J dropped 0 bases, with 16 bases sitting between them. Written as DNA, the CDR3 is TGTGCCTCGAGGGTGGGAGACAGCTCCTACAATGAGCAGTTCTTC. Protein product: CASRVGDSSYNEQFF. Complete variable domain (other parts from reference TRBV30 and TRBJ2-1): SQTIHQWPATLVQPVGSPLSLECTVEGTSNPNLYWYRQAAGRGLQLLFYSVGIGQISSEVPQNLSASRPQDRQFILSSKKLLLSDSGFYLCASRVGDSSYNEQFFGPGTRLTVL.

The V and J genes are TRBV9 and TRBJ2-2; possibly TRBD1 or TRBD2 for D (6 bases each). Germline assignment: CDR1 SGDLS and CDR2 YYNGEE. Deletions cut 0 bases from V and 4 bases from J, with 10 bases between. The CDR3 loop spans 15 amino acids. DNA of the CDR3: TGTGCCAGCAGCGTAGTGGGGGGCGTCACCGGGGAGCTGTTTTTT. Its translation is CASSVVGGVTGELFF.

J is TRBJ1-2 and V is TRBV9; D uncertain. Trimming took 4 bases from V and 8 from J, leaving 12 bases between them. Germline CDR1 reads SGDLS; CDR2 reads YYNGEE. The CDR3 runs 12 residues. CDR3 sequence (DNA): TGTGCCAGCAGCCCCGGGGTGCGGGGCTACACCTTC. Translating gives CASSPGVRGYTF.

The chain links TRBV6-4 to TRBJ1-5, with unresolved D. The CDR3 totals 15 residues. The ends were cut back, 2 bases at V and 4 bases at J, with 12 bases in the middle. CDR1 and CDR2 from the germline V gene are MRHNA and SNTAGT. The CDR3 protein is CASSDKVRDNQPQHF. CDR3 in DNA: TGTGCCAGCAGTGACAAAGTAAGGGATAATCAGCCCCAGCATTTT.

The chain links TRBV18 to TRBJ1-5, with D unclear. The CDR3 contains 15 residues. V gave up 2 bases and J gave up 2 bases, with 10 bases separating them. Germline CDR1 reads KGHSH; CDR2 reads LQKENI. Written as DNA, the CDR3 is TGTGCCAGCTCACCAACCTCGGGAGGCAATCAGCCCCAGCATTTT. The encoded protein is CASSPTSGGNQPQHF.

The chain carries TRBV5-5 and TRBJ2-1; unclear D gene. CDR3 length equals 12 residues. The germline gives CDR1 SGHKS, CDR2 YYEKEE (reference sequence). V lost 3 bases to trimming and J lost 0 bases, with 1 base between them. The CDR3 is CASSYSYNEQFF. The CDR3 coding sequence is TGTGCCAGCAGCTACTCCTACAATGAGCAGTTCTTC.

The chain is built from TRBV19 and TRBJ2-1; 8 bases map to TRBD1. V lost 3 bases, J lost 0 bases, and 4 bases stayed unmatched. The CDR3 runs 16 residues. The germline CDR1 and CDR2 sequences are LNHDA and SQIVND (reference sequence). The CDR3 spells CASSIRTGSSYNEQFF. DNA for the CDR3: TGTGCCAGTAGTATCCGGACAGGGAGCTCCTACAATGAGCAGTTCTTC.

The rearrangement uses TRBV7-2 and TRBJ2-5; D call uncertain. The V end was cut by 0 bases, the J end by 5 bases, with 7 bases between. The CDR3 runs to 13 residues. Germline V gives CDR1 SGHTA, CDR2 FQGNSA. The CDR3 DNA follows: TGTGCCAGCAGCTTAGCCTTCACGGAGACCCAGTACTTC. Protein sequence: CASSLAFTETQYF.

CDR3 amino acids: CATGPGQETQYF. The CDR3 DNA sequence: TGTGCCACCGGACCGGGACAAGAGACCCAGTACTTC. The chain carries TRBV19 and TRBJ2-5, with D tentatively TRBD2 (5 bases). The CDR3 extends over 12 amino acids. Trimming took 10 bases from V and 2 from J, leaving 11 bases between them. Germline CDR1 and CDR2: LNHDA and SQIVND (reference sequence).

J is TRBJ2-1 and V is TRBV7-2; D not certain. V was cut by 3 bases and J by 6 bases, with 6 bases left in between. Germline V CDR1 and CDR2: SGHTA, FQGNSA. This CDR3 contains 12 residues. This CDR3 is CASSLEFNEQFF. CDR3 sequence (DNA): TGTGCCAGCAGCTTGGAGTTCAATGAGCAGTTCTTC.

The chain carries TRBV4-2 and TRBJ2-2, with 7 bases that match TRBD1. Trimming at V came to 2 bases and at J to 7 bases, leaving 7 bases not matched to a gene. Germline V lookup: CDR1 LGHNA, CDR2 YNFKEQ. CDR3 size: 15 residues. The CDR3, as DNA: TGTGCCAGCAGCCAATGGGGACAGAGTGACGGGGAGCTGTTTTTT. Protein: CASSQWGQSDGELFF.

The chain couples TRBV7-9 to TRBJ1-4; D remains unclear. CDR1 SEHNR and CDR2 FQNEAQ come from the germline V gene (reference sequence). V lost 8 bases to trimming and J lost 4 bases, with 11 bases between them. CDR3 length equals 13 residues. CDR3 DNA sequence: TGTGCCAGCGCTCAGACCCTTAATGAAAAACTGTTTTTT. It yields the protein CASAQTLNEKLFF. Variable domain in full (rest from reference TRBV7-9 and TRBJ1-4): DTGVSQNPRHKITKRGQNVTFRCDPISEHNRLYWYRQTLGQGPEFLTYFQNEAQLEKSRLLSDRFSAERPKGSFSTLEIQRTEQGDSAMYLCASAQTLNEKLFFGSGTQLSVL.

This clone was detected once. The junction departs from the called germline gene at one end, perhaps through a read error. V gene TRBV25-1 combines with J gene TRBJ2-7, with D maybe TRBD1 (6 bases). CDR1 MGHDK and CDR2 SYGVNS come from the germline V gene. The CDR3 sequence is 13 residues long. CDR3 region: CASGGPVSDEQYF. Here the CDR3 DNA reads TGTGCCAGCGGGGGCCCAGTCTCCGACGAGCAGTACTTC.

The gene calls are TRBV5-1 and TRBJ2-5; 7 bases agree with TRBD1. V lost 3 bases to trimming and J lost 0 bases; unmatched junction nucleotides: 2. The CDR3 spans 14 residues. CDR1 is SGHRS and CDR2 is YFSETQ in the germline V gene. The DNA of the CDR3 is TGCGCCAGCAGCTCCCAGGGGGACCAAGAGACCCAGTACTTC. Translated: CASSSQGDQETQYF.

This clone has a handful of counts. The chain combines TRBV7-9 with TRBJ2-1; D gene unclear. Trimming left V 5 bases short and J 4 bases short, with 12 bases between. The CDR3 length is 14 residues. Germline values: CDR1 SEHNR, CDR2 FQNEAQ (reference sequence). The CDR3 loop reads CASSPRTDYNEQFF. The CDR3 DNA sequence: TGTGCCAGCAGCCCACGAACCGATTACAATGAGCAGTTCTTC. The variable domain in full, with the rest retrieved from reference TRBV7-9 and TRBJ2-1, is DTGVSQNPRHKITKRGQNVTFRCDPISEHNRLYWYRQTLGQGPEFLTYFQNEAQLEKSRLLSDRFSAERPKGSFSTLEIQRTEQGDSAMYLCASSPRTDYNEQFFGPGTRLTVL.

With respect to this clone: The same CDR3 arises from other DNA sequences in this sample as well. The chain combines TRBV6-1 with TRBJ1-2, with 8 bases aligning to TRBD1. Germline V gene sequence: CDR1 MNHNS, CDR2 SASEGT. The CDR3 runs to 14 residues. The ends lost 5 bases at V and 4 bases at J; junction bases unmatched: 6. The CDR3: CASSRQGFGYGYTF. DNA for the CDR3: TGTGCCAGCAGTCGACAGGGGTTCGGCTATGGCTACACCTTC.

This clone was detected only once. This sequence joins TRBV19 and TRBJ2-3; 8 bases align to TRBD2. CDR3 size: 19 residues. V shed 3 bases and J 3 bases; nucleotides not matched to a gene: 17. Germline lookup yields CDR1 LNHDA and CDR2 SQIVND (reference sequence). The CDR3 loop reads CASSMPQGIGGGRTDTQYF. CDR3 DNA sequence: TGTGCCAGTAGTATGCCTCAGGGGATCGGCGGGGGGAGGACAGATACGCAGTATTTT.

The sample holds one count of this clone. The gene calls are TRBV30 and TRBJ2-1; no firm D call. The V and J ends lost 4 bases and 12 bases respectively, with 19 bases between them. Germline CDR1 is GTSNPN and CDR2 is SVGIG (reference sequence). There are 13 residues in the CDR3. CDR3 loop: CAWTAAINLGQFF. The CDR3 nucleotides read TGTGCCTGGACCGCCGCTATTAATCTAGGGCAGTTCTTC.

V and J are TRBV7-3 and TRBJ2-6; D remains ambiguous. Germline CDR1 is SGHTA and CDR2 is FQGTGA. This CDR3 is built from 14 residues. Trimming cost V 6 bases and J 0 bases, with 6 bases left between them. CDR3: CASSFSSGANVLTF. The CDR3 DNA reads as TGTGCCAGCAGTTTCAGCTCTGGGGCCAACGTCCTGACTTTC.